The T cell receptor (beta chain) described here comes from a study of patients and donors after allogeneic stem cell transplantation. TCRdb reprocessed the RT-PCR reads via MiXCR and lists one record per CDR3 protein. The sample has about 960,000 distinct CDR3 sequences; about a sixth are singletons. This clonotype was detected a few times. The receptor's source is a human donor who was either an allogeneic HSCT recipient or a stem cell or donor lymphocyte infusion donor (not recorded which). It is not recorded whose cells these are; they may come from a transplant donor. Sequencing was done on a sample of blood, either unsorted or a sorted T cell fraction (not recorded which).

CDR3 sequence reads: CASRRVGQGASYGYTF. In DNA form, the CDR3 reads TGTGCCAGCAGGCGGGTAGGACAGGGGGCGAGCTATGGCTACACCTTC. The chain combines TRBV12-3 or TRBV12-4 with TRBJ1-2, with TRBD1 identical over 11 bases. This CDR3 is 16 amino acids long. J was trimmed by 4 bases and V by 6 bases; bases with no gene match: 10.